A single sample is the source of the 8 T cell receptor beta chains below, sequenced in a study of neurological immune-mediated disorders. Each CDR3 protein is one row after TCRdb ran MiXCR on the 5' RACE reads. The repertoire consists of about 120,000 distinct CDR3 sequences, with approximately 3.2% occurring once and the leading ten covering 1.3%. The specimen sequenced was PBMCs. These receptors all come from a woman aged 25 to 39 with multiple sclerosis.

This clonotype was observed many times. This chain connects TRBV5-1 to TRBJ2-5; D is unresolved. V lost 4 bases, J lost 4 bases, and 26 bases lay in between. The CDR3 runs to 18 residues. Germline V lookup: CDR1 SGHRS, CDR2 YFSETQ. The CDR3 coding sequence is TGCGCCAGCAGCCCTGAAAAAGGCCCCGATCCCCAGACAGAGACCCAGTACTTC. Protein product: CASSPEKGPDPQTETQYF.

This clonotype was seen many times. The chain recombines TRBV4-1 with TRBJ1-2; D gene ambiguous. V lost 4 bases, J lost 2 bases, and 8 bases lay in between. This CDR3 comprises 13 residues. Germline V gives CDR1 MGHRA, CDR2 YSYEKL. CDR3 sequence (DNA): TGCGCCAGCAGCCGCCAGGCCAACTATGGCTACACCTTC. Protein product: CASSRQANYGYTF.

This clonotype was seen at least ten times. This chain links TRBV7-9 with TRBJ2-3; TRBD1 agrees at 7 bases. The V gene end was trimmed by 6 bases and the J gene end by 4 bases; junction bases not matched to a gene: 4. This CDR3 comprises 13 residues. The germline gives CDR1 SEHNR, CDR2 FQNEAQ (reference sequence). CDR3 DNA sequence: TGTGCCAGCAGTTCGAGGGGGCCAGATACGCAGTATTTT. Translated: CASSSRGPDTQYF.

This clonotype was detected a few times. The genes are TRBV7-6 and TRBJ1-2; TRBD1 aligns across 9 bases. CDR1 is SGHVS, CDR2 FNYEAQ, per germline. V lost 5 bases to trimming and J lost 8 bases; unmatched junction nucleotides: 6. The CDR3 is made up of 13 amino acids. The CDR3 region is CASSQWDREGYTF. The CDR3, as DNA: TGTGCCAGCAGCCAATGGGACAGGGAGGGCTACACCTTC. Combining the CDR3 with reference TRBV7-6 and TRBJ1-2 gives the whole variable domain GAGVSQSPRYKVTKRGQDVALRCDPISGHVSLYWYRQALGQGPEFLTYFNYEAQQDKSGLPNDRFSAERPEGSISTLTIQRTEQRDSAMYRCASSQWDREGYTFGSGTRLTVV.

Many counts were recorded for this clonotype. The rearrangement links TRBV5-1 to TRBJ2-1, with 9 nucleotides matching TRBD2. The CDR3 has 14 residues. After removal of 2 bases from V and 5 bases from J, the junction contained 2 bases not matched to a gene. In germline, CDR1 is SGHRS, CDR2 YFSETQ. CDR3 nucleotide sequence: TGCGCCAGCAGCTTAAGCGGGAGGAACAATGAGCAGTTCTTC. This gives the protein CASSLSGRNNEQFF.

The sample holds many counts of this clonotype. The V call is TRBV15, the J call TRBJ2-2, with 7 bases lining up with TRBD2. Per germline, CDR1 LNHNV and CDR2 YYDKDF (reference sequence). The CDR3 length is 15 residues. With 3 bases clipped from V and 1 base from J, the junction kept 2 bases outside the gene matches. CDR3 residues: CATSSPSGNTGELFF. CDR3 sequence (DNA): TGTGCCACCAGCAGTCCTAGCGGGAACACCGGGGAGCTGTTTTTT.

Concerning this clonotype itself: This clone may be a read error of a much larger clone one base away. The chain is built from TRBV4-3 and TRBJ2-7; tentatively, D is TRBD2 (5 bases). Germline V lookup: CDR1 LGHNA, CDR2 YSLEER. There are 13 residues in the CDR3. V lost 0 bases and J 7 bases, leaving 10 bases between the germline ends. The CDR3 loop is CASSQDHGMEQYF. DNA for the CDR3: TGCGCCAGCAGCCAAGATCACGGGATGGAGCAGTACTTC.

The chain's CDR3 is CASSRDGRDTGELFF. As DNA, the CDR3 is TGCGCCAGCAGCCGTGACGGGAGGGACACCGGGGAGCTGTTTTTT. The chain has TRBV5-1 and TRBJ2-2; 8 bases align to TRBD2. The CDR3 sequence is 15 residues long. The J segment lost 3 bases and the V segment lost 4 bases, leaving 5 bases of the junction unmatched. The germline V gene has CDR1 SGHRS and CDR2 YFSETQ.